This TCR beta chain derives from a study of cytomegalovirus exposure and HLA in healthy donors. Findings of the study overall: The study put some 150 TCR beta chains on its list as cytomegalovirus-associated. Rarity held for most TCR sequences, but there were some public TCRs that occurred in many donors. Common viral pathogens seemed to be connected with several of the most significant clusters, according to a later analysis. Reports indicate that TCR beta sequences accurately predicted the HLA-A and HLA-B alleles of most subjects.

The PCR had 60 Vbeta and 13 Jbeta primers. TCRdb keeps only in-frame clones here, not all; method: immunoSEQ multiplex PCR. The table records 130,000 to 150,000 clones, roughly 77% of them present only once. CDR3 length equals 14 residues. J lost 3 bases, V lost 7 bases, and 6 bases had no gene match. Germline loops: CDR1 LNHDA, CDR2 SQIVND (reference sequence). On this clone: As yet, its antigen is unknown.

This receptor was identified in a man in his thirties or forties in good health and CMV-seronegative. Sample: PBMCs. The genes are TRBV19 and TRBJ1-5, with 7 bases lining up with TRBD1. The CDR3 loop reads CASTQDRFNQPQHF. CDR3 in DNA: TGTGCCAGTACCCAGGACAGGTTCAATCAGCCCCAGCATTTT. Full variable domain (missing parts from reference TRBV19 and TRBJ1-5): DGGITQSPKYLFRKEGQNVTLSCEQNLNHDAMYWYRQDPGQGLRLIYYSQIVNDFQKGDIAEGYSVSREKKESFPLTVTSAQKNPTAFYLCASTQDRFNQPQHFGDGTRLSIL.